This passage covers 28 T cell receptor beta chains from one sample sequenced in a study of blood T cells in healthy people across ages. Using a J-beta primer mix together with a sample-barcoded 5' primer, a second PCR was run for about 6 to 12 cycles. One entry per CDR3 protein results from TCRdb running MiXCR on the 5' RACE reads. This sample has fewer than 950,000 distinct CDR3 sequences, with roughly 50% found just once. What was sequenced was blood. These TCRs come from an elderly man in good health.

As DNA, the CDR3 is TGTGCCAGCAGCCGACGGGTTGGGCACAGATACACGTATTTT. Protein sequence: CASSRRVGHRYTYF. The chain is built from TRBV12-3 or TRBV12-4 and TRBJ2-3; D uncertain. With 6 bases removed from V and 14 bases from J, the gap between germline ends came to 24 bases. CDR3 length: 14 amino acids.

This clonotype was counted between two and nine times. For the CDR3, the DNA is TGTGCCAGCAGCCAAGGGCCGCCAGTTTTCGGATACGCGTATTTT. Protein sequence: CASSQGPPVFGYAYF. The V and J genes are TRBV3-1 and TRBJ2-3, with no clear D. The CDR3 covers 15 residues. Germline CDR1 reads LGHDT; CDR2 reads YNNKEL (reference sequence). V was pared by 1 base and J by 14 bases, with 22 bases between.

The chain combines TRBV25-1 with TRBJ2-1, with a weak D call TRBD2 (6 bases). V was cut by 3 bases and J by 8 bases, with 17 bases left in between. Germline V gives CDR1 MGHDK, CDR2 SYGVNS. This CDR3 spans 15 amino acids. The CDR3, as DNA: TGTGCCAGCAGTGATGTGTCGGGAGATGACGATGAGCAGTTCTTC. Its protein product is CASSDVSGDDDEQFF.

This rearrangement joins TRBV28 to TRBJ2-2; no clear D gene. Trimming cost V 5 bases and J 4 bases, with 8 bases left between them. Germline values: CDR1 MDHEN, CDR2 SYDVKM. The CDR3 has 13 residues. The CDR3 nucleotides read TGTGCCAGCAGTAGACTTATCACCGGGGAGCTGTTTTTT. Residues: CASSRLITGELFF.

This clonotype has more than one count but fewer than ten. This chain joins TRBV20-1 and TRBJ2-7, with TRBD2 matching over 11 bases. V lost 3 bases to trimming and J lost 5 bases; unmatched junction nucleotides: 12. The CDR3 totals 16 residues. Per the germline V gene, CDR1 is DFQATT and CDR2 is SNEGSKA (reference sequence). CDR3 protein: CSASPILAGGADEQYF. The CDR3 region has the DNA TGCAGTGCTAGTCCAATTCTAGCGGGAGGAGCAGACGAGCAGTACTTC.

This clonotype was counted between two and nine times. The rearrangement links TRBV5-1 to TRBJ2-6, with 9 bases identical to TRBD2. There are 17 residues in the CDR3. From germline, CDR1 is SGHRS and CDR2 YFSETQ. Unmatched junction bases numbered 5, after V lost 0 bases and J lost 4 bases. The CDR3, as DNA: TGCGCCAGCAGCTTGGGTCTAGCGGGAACCGGGGCCAACGTCCTGACTTTC. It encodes CASSLGLAGTGANVLTF.

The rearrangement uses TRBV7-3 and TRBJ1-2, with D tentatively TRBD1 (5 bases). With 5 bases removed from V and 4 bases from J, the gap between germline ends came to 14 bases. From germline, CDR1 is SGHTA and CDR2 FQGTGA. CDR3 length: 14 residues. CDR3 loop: CASSPEGRSYGYTF. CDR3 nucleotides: TGTGCCAGCAGCCCCGAGGGGCGCTCCTATGGCTACACCTTC.

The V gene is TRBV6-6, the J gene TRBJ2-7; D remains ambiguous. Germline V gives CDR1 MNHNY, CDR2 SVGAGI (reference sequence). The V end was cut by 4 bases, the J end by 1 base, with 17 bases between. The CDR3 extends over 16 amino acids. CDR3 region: CASSSVSAYGSYEQYF. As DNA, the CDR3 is TGTGCCAGCAGTTCCGTTTCCGCGTATGGATCCTACGAGCAGTACTTC.

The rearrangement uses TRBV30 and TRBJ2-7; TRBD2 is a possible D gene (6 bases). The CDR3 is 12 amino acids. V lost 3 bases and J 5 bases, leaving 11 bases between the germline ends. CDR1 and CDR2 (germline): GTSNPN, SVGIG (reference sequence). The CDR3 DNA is TGTGCCTGGAGACACGGGGGTAACGAGCAGTACTTC. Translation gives CAWRHGGNEQYF.

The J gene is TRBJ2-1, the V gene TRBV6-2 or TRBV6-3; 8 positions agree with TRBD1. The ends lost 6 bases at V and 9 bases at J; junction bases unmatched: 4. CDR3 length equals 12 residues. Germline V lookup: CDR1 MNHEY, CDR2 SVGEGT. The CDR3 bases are TGTGCCAGCAGGGGACAGGCGGGTGAGCAGTTCTTC. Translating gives CASRGQAGEQFF.

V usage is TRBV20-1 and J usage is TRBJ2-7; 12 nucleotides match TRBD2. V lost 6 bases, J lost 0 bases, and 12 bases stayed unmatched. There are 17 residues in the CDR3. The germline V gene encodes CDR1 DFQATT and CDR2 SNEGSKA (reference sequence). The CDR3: CSAPRTSGEQTSYEQYF. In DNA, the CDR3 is TGCAGTGCACCCAGGACTAGCGGGGAACAGACCTCCTACGAGCAGTACTTC.

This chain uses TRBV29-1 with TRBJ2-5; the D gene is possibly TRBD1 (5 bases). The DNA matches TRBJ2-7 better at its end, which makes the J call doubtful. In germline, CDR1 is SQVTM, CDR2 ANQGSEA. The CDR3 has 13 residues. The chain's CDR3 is CSVVGPLGSEQYF. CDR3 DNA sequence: TGCAGCGTTGTGGGGCCCCTCGGCAGCGAGCAGTACTTC.

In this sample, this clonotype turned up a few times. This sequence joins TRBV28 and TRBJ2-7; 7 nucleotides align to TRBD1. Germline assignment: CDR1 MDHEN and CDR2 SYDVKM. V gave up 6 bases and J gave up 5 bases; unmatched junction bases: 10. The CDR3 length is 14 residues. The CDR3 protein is CASSRQTGYHEQYF. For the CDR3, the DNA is TGTGCCAGCAGCCGGCAGACAGGGTATCACGAGCAGTACTTC. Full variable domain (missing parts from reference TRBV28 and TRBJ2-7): DVKVTQSSRYLVKRTGEKVFLECVQDMDHENMFWYRQDPGLGLRLIYFSYDVKMKEKGDIPEGYSVSREKKERFSLILESASTNQTSMYLCASSRQTGYHEQYFGPGTRLTVT.

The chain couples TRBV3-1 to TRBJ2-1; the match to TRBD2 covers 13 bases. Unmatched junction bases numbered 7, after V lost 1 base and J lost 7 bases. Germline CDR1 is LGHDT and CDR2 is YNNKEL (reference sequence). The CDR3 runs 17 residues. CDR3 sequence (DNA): TGTGCCAGCAGCCAAGTAACTAGCGGGAGGGTGGCGAATGAGCAGTTCTTC. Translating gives CASSQVTSGRVANEQFF.

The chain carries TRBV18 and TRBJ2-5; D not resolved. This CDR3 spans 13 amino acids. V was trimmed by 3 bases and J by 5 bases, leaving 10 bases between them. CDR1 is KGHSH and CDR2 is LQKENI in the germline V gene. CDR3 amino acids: CASSPEGWETQYF. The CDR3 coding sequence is TGTGCCAGCTCACCGGAAGGCTGGGAGACCCAGTACTTC.

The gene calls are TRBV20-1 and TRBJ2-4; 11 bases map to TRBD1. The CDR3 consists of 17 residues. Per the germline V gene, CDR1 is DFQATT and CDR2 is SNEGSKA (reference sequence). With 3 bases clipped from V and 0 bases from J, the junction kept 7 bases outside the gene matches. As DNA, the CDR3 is TGCAGTGCTAGTCGGACAGGGGGCGACCTAGCCAAAAACATTCAGTACTTC. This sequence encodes CSASRTGGDLAKNIQYF.

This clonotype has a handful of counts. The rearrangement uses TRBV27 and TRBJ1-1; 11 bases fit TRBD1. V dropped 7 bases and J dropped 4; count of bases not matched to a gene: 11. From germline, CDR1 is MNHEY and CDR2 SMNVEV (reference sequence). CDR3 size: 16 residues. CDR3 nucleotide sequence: TGTGCCAGCAATGTCCTCGGTGGGACAGGGGGCACTGAAGCTTTCTTT. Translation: CASNVLGGTGGTEAFF.

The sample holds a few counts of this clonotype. The CDR3: CSVGEAGVYGYTF. In DNA, the CDR3 is TGCAGCGTTGGCGAAGCAGGAGTGTATGGCTACACCTTC. V and J are TRBV29-1 and TRBJ1-2; D unclear. The length of the CDR3 is 13 residues. The V gene's germline CDR1 is SQVTM and CDR2 ANQGSEA. Trimming stripped 4 bases from V and 5 bases from J, with 14 bases between.

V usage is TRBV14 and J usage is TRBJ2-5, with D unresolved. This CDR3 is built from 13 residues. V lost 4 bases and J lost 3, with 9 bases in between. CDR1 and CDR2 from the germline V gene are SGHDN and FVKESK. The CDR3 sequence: CASSPRHKETQYF. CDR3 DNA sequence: TGTGCCAGCAGCCCCCGGCATAAAGAGACCCAGTACTTC.

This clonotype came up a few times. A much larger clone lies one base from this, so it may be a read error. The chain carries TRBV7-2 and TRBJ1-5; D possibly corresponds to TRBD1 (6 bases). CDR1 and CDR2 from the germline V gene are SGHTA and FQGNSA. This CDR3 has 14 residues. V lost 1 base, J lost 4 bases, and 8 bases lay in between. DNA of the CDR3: TGTGCCAGCAGCTTAGAGACAGGAAATCAGCCCCAGCATTTT. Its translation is CASSLETGNQPQHF. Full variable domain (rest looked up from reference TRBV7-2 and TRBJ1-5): GAGVSQSPSNKVTEKGKDVELRCDPISGHTALYWYRQSLGQGLEFLIYFQGNSAPDKSGLPSDRFSAERTGGSVSTLTIQRTQQEDSAVYLCASSLETGNQPQHFGDGTRLSIL.

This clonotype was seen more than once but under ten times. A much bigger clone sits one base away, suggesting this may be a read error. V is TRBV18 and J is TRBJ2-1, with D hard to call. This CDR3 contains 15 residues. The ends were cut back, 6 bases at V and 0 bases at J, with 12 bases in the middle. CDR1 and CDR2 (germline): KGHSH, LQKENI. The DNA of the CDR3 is TGTGCCAGCTCGGGTGAGTATAGCTCCTACAATGAGCAGTTCTTC. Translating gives CASSGEYSSYNEQFF.

This chain's CDR3 is CASSPGQGWNEQYF. The DNA of the CDR3 is TGTGCCAGCTCACCGGGACAGGGTTGGAACGAGCAGTACTTC. V usage is TRBV18 and J usage is TRBJ2-7, with 9 positions matching TRBD1. CDR1 is KGHSH and CDR2 is LQKENI in the germline V gene. The CDR3 loop spans 14 amino acids. J was trimmed by 5 bases and V by 3 bases; bases with no gene match: 5.

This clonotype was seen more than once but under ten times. The DNA of the CDR3 is TGCAGCGTTGATCGGTTGGTAGGGGCGGGCTACGAGCAGTACTTC. Encoded protein: CSVDRLVGAGYEQYF. This sequence joins TRBV29-1 and TRBJ2-7; D tentatively fits TRBD1 or TRBD2 (5 bases each). Trimming took off 3 bases at V and 3 bases at J, with 18 bases between the two ends. CDR3 size: 15 residues. Germline-derived CDR1 and CDR2 are SQVTM and ANQGSEA.

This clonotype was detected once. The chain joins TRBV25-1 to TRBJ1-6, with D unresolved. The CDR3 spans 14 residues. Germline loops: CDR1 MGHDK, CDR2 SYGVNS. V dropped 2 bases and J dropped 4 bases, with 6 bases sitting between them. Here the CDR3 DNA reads TGTGCCAGCAGTGAACGGCAGTATAATTCACCCCTCCACTTT. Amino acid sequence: CASSERQYNSPLHF.

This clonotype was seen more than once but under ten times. CDR3 nucleotides: TGTGCCAGCAGCCAAGATAACTCAGCTAACTATGGCTACACCTTC. It is translated as CASSQDNSANYGYTF. The J gene is TRBJ1-2, the V gene TRBV3-1; D ambiguous. Germline CDR1 is LGHDT and CDR2 is YNNKEL (reference sequence). The V gene lost 0 bases and the J gene lost 0 bases, with 8 bases spanning the gap. The CDR3 spans 15 residues.

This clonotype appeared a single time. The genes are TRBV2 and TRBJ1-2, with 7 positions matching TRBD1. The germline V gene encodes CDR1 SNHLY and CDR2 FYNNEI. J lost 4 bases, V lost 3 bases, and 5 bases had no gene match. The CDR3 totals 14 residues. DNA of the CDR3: TGTGCCAGCAGTGACCCAGGGGGTGGCTATGGCTACACCTTC. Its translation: CASSDPGGGYGYTF.

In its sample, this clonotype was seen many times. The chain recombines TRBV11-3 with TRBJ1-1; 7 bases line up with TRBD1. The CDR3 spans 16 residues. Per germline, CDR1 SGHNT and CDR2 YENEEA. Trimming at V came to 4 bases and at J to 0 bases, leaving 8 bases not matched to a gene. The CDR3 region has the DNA TGTGCCAGCAGCTACTCCGGGACAGAAATGAACACTGAAGCTTTCTTT. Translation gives CASSYSGTEMNTEAFF.

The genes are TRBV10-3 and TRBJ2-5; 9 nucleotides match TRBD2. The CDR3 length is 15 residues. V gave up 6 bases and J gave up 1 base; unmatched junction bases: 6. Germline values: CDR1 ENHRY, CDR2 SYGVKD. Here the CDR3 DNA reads TGTGCCATCAGCGTAGCGGGAGACCCCCAAGAGACCCAGTACTTC. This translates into CAISVAGDPQETQYF.